This is a list of T cell receptor beta chains from one sample in a study of siplizumab effects on memory and regulatory T cells. Some clones are missing from TCRdb's copy, which holds only in-frame ones; the method was immunoSEQ multiplex PCR. The profile covers about 99,000 clones, with over 85% appearing a single time and roughly 0.59% taken by the ten largest. Sequencing was done on a sample of Tregs sorted from blood. These receptors were collected from a human donor in good health. Both conserved end residues are part of each CDR3. The D gene is left open where the match is weak. Only some rows state a clone size, as once, few, many or a class for expanded clones.

V	D	J	size	CDR3	DNA
TRBV7-9	-	TRBJ2-7	-	CASSFTAYEQYF	TGTGCCAGCAGCTTTACCGCCTACGAGCAGTACTTC
TRBV13	-	TRBJ1-1	-	CASSFRPMNTEAFF	TGTGCCAGCAGCTTTCGTCCCATGAACACTGAAGCTTTCTTT
TRBV20-1	-	TRBJ1-1	-	CSAETTGKAFF	TGCAGTGCCGAAACTACAGGGAAAGCTTTCTTT
TRBV9	-	TRBJ2-5	-	CASSPNPGEKTQYF	TGTGCCAGCAGCCCGAACCCGGGGGAGAAGACCCAGTACTTC
TRBV15	TRBD1	TRBJ2-7	-	CATSRGTGDEQYF	TGTGCCACCAGCCGAGGGACAGGGGACGAGCAGTACTTC
TRBV5-4	TRBD2	TRBJ2-7	-	CASSLGLAGLNEQYF	TGTGCCAGCAGCTTGGGACTAGCGGGATTAAACGAGCAGTACTTC
TRBV18	-	TRBJ1-3	-	CASSPRQNSGNTIYF	TGTGCCAGCTCACCGCGACAGAATAGTGGAAACACCATATATTTT
TRBV11-3	-	TRBJ2-7	-	CASSLRVTSYEQYF	TGTGCCAGCAGCCTCAGGGTTACATCCTACGAGCAGTACTTC
TRBV5-6	-	TRBJ1-1	-	CASSLVAELNTEAFF	TGTGCCAGCAGCTTGGTGGCAGAACTGAACACTGAAGCTTTCTTT
TRBV9	-	TRBJ1-2	-	CASSGGDTNYGYTF	TGTGCCAGCAGCGGTGGGGACACCAACTATGGCTACACCTTC
TRBV19	-	TRBJ1-5	-	CASSIEGLGQPQHF	TGTGCCAGTAGTATTGAAGGGCTCGGTCAGCCCCAGCATTTT
TRBV6-1	-	TRBJ2-7	-	CASSDIARIYEQYF	TGTGCCAGCAGTGATATAGCCAGGATCTACGAGCAGTACTTC
TRBV11-2	-	TRBJ1-6	-	CASSLRHGTANNSPLHF	TGTGCCAGCAGCCTTAGGCACGGGACGGCGAATAATTCACCCCTCCACTTT
TRBV6-1	-	TRBJ1-1	-	CASSVGRRQLFF	TGTGCCAGCAGTGTGGGACGCCGCCAGCTTTTCTTT
TRBV5-6	-	TRBJ1-4	-	CASSFRTDPNEKLFF	TGTGCCAGCAGCTTCCGGACGGATCCAAATGAAAAACTGTTTTTT
TRBV18	-	TRBJ1-1	-	CASSPPPNTEAFF	TGTGCCAGCTCACCACCGCCGAACACTGAAGCTTTCTTT
TRBV15	TRBD1	TRBJ2-7	-	CATSRTWTGGWYEQYF	TGTGCCACCAGCAGAACCTGGACAGGGGGCTGGTACGAGCAGTACTTC
TRBV18	-	TRBJ2-1	-	CASSPGLSSYNEQFF	TGTGCCAGCTCACCGGGACTCAGCTCCTACAATGAGCAGTTCTTC
TRBV18	-	TRBJ1-5	-	CASSRGGNQPQHF	TGTGCCAGCTCACGTGGAGGTAATCAGCCCCAGCATTTT
TRBV7-2	-	TRBJ2-1	-	CASSLAGRGAYNEQFF	TGTGCCAGCAGCTTAGCAGGGCGGGGTGCCTACAATGAGCAGTTCTTC
TRBV19	TRBD2	TRBJ2-1	-	CASRSTSGSSYNEQFF	TGTGCCAGTAGGAGCACTAGCGGGAGTTCCTACAATGAGCAGTTCTTC
TRBV5-4	-	TRBJ2-1	-	CASSGWASYNEQFF	TGTGCCAGCAGCGGCTGGGCTTCTTACAATGAGCAGTTCTTC
TRBV2	-	TRBJ1-6	-	CASSESGRHNSPLHF	TGTGCCAGCAGTGAATCCGGGAGGCATAATTCACCCCTCCACTTT
TRBV9	-	TRBJ2-6	once	CASSVYLFGSGANVLTF	TGTGCCAGCAGCGTATACTTGTTTGGGTCTGGGGCCAACGTCCTGACTTTC
TRBV19	TRBD2	TRBJ2-5	-	CASILGLADSETQYF	TGTGCCAGTATCCTGGGACTAGCGGATTCAGAGACCCAGTACTTC
TRBV11-3	TRBD2	TRBJ2-3	-	CASSFLAGGVADTQYF	TGTGCCAGCAGCTTTCTAGCGGGAGGGGTAGCAGATACGCAGTATTTT
TRBV6-5	-	TRBJ2-3	-	CASSYRGWGTDTQYF	TGTGCCAGCAGTTACAGGGGCTGGGGCACAGATACGCAGTATTTT
TRBV5-4	-	TRBJ2-3	-	CASNRFSGTDTDTQYF	TGTGCCAGCAACCGTTTTAGCGGCACGGACACAGATACGCAGTATTTT
TRBV29-1	-	TRBJ2-3	-	CSVEKVADTQYF	TGCAGCGTTGAAAAGGTGGCAGATACGCAGTATTTT
TRBV7-7	-	TRBJ1-1	-	CASSLSWNTEAFF	TGTGCTAGCAGCTTATCGTGGAACACTGAAGCTTTCTTT
TRBV18	TRBD1	TRBJ2-7	-	CATSPGQGSEQYF	TGTGCCACCTCACCCGGACAGGGGAGCGAGCAGTACTTC
TRBV7-9	TRBD2	TRBJ2-4	-	CASSLAQLAGKRAKNIQYF	TGTGCCAGCAGCTTAGCACAACTAGCGGGAAAGCGAGCCAAAAACATTCAGTACTTC
TRBV10-1	-	TRBJ2-5	-	CASSPTLGAQTQYF	TGCGCCAGCAGCCCGACTCTGGGGGCGCAGACCCAGTACTTC
TRBV7-2	-	TRBJ1-2	-	CASSPTNYGYTF	TGTGCCAGCAGCCCCACAAACTATGGCTACACCTTC
TRBV10-3	TRBD1	TRBJ1-2	once	CAISAAGGGYTF	TGTGCCATCAGTGCAGCAGGGGGCGGCTACACCTTC
TRBV6-5	-	TRBJ2-7	-	CASSYDPLGSYEQYF	TGTGCCAGCAGTTACGACCCGCTAGGATCCTACGAGCAGTACTTC
TRBV2	-	TRBJ1-5	-	CASSGRQKYQPQHF	TGTGCCAGCAGTGGTCGACAGAAATATCAGCCCCAGCATTTT
TRBV5-1	-	TRBJ2-7	once	CASSETGSQYF	TGCGCCAGCAGTGAGACAGGTTCGCAGTACTTC
TRBV6-1	-	TRBJ1-3	-	CASGSGTSGNTIYF	TGTGCCAGCGGATCCGGGACCTCTGGAAACACCATATATTTT
TRBV7-9	-	TRBJ2-1	-	CALGGGPVYNEQFF	TGTGCCTTAGGGGGAGGGCCAGTCTACAATGAGCAGTTCTTC
TRBV4-1	-	TRBJ2-1	-	CASSQVDSYNEQFF	TGCGCCAGCAGCCAAGTGGACAGCTACAATGAGCAGTTCTTC
TRBV13	TRBD2	TRBJ2-7	-	CASRTTSGGPYEQYF	TGTGCCAGCAGGACCACTAGCGGGGGTCCCTACGAGCAGTACTTC
TRBV18	-	TRBJ1-2	once	CASSPPWGSNYGYTF	TGTGCCAGCTCACCCCCGTGGGGATCTAACTATGGCTACACCTTC
TRBV29-1	-	TRBJ2-5	-	CSVVPEVSSQYF	TGCAGCGTTGTTCCGGAGGTTTCGTCCCAGTACTTC
TRBV7-9	TRBD1	TRBJ2-5	-	CASSSTGTGGTQYF	TGTGCCAGCAGCTCGACCGGGACAGGGGGGACCCAGTACTTC
TRBV6-5	-	TRBJ1-2	-	CASREGWNGYTF	TGTGCCAGCAGGGAGGGATGGAATGGCTACACCTTC
TRBV29-1	-	TRBJ1-2	-	CSVPFPGHLGVGNYGYTF	TGCAGCGTCCCCTTCCCGGGACACTTGGGGGTTGGAAACTATGGCTACACCTTC
TRBV6-6	TRBD1	TRBJ1-1	-	CASRSSDRFTEAFF	TGTGCCAGCAGATCATCGGACAGGTTCACTGAAGCTTTCTTT
TRBV19	-	TRBJ2-1	-	CASKERTGLHNEQFF	TGTGCCAGTAAGGAGAGAACAGGGTTACACAATGAGCAGTTCTTC
TRBV5-5	TRBD1	TRBJ1-2	-	CASSLLSGGPIGYTF	TGTGCCAGCAGCTTACTCTCAGGGGGCCCGATTGGCTACACCTTC
TRBV9	-	TRBJ2-1	once	CASSVGPEINEQFF	TGTGCCAGCAGCGTAGGCCCGGAAATCAATGAGCAGTTCTTC
TRBV30	-	TRBJ1-5	-	CAWSGQGRSNQPQHF	TGTGCCTGGAGCGGCCAGGGACGGAGCAATCAGCCCCAGCATTTT
TRBV9	TRBD1	TRBJ2-7	-	CASSVGNRGYEQYF	TGTGCCAGCAGCGTAGGTAACAGGGGTTACGAGCAGTACTTC
TRBV10-3	TRBD1	TRBJ1-6	-	CAISAGQGPVGPLHF	TGTGCCATCAGTGCCGGACAGGGTCCCGTTGGGCCCCTCCACTTT
TRBV29-1	-	TRBJ2-5	-	CSGGGETQYF	TGCAGCGGGGGCGGGGAGACCCAGTACTTC
TRBV29-1	-	TRBJ2-1	-	CSVEDQGPGQSYNEQFF	TGCAGCGTTGAAGATCAGGGGCCGGGACAATCCTACAATGAGCAGTTCTTC
TRBV30	TRBD1	TRBJ1-2	-	CAWSPDRDYGYTF	TGTGCCTGGAGTCCGGACAGGGACTATGGCTACACCTTC
TRBV5-1	-	TRBJ1-1	-	CASSLTQGKAANTEAFF	TGCGCCAGCAGCTTGACTCAAGGGAAGGCCGCCAACACTGAAGCTTTCTTT
TRBV7-9	-	TRBJ2-2	-	CASRGRTGELFF	TGTGCCAGCAGGGGGCGGACCGGGGAGCTGTTTTTT